The 5 T cell receptor beta chains presented below share a single source sample, sequenced in a study of response to subunit inactivated influenza vaccine. TCRdb reprocessed the RT-PCR reads via MiXCR and lists one record per CDR3 protein. The sample records hundreds of thousands of distinct CDR3 sequences, approximately 12% being singletons. This material consisted of PBMCs from blood, taken on the day of vaccination. All receptors come from a man in his fifties who received an inactivated influenza vaccine.

The rearrangement links TRBV10-3 to TRBJ1-1; D is uncertain. Germline V gene sequence: CDR1 ENHRY, CDR2 SYGVKD. V was clipped by 3 bases and J by 6 bases, with 11 bases between them. This CDR3 region has 13 residues. Here the CDR3 reads CAISDSSGPEAFF. The CDR3 DNA sequence: TGTGCCATCAGTGACTCCTCCGGTCCTGAAGCTTTCTTT.

This clonotype was detected a few times. The chain is built from TRBV7-9 and TRBJ2-7; D possibly corresponds to TRBD1 (5 bases). The V end was cut by 6 bases, the J end by 3 bases, with 15 bases between. There are 14 residues in the CDR3. The V gene's germline CDR1 is SEHNR and CDR2 FQNEAQ (reference sequence). This CDR3 is CASRPEPDSYEQYF. CDR3 nucleotides: TGTGCCAGCAGGCCCGAACCCGACAGCTACGAGCAGTACTTC. The variable domain in full, with the rest retrieved from reference TRBV7-9 and TRBJ2-7, is DTGVSQNPRHKITKRGQNVTFRCDPISEHNRLYWYRQTLGQGPEFLTYFQNEAQLEKSRLLSDRFSAERPKGSFSTLEIQRTEQGDSAMYLCASRPEPDSYEQYFGPGTRLTVT.

The chain recombines TRBV12-3 or TRBV12-4 with TRBJ1-1, with D unclear. Trimming took 1 base from V and 0 from J, leaving 6 bases between them. This CDR3 has 14 amino acids. CDR3 residues: CASSLEVMNTEAFF. CDR3 DNA: TGTGCCAGCAGTTTAGAGGTCATGAACACTGAAGCTTTCTTT.

This clonotype was recorded only once. Compared with germline, one end of the junction differs, possibly owing to a read error. This sequence joins TRBV5-1 and TRBJ2-2; 7 bases line up with TRBD1. There are 15 residues in the CDR3. Germline V gives CDR1 SGHRS, CDR2 YFSETQ. CDR3 nucleotides: TGCGCAAGCAGCAACCGACAGGGCGGGACCGGGGAGCTGTTTTTT. Translating it yields CASSNRQGGTGELFF.

This clonotype appeared a single time. Here the CDR3 DNA reads TGCAGCGTTGAAGGGCAGGGGGGCCCCTACGAGCAGTACTTC. It yields the protein CSVEGQGGPYEQYF. The chain is built from TRBV29-1 and TRBJ2-7; D perhaps matches TRBD1 (7 bases). This CDR3 contains 14 residues. Trimming stripped 1 base from V and 2 bases from J, with 12 bases between. Germline CDR1 is SQVTM and CDR2 is ANQGSEA.